Listed here are 18 T cell receptor beta chains from one sample, sequenced in a study of cytomegalovirus exposure and HLA in healthy donors. 60 Vbeta and 13 Jbeta primers were used in PCR. Method: immunoSEQ multiplex PCR; TCRdb's copy keeps in-frame clones and lacks some. The data hold more than 95,000 clones, with 70% to 80% observed a single time. The sequenced material came from PBMCs. The receptors originated from a man aged 40-49 years in good health and CMV-seropositive.

This chain links TRBV9 with TRBJ2-7, with a tentative D call TRBD1 (5 bases). This CDR3 comprises 14 residues. Trimming removed 0 bases at V and 0 bases at J, with 7 bases between. CDR1 is SGDLS and CDR2 is YYNGEE in the germline V gene. Here the CDR3 reads CASSVAQDSYEQYF. The CDR3, as DNA: TGTGCCAGCAGCGTAGCACAGGACTCCTACGAGCAGTACTTC. Complete variable domain (other parts from reference TRBV9 and TRBJ2-7): DSGVTQTPKHLITATGQRVTLRCSPRSGDLSVYWYQQSLDQGLQFLIQYYNGEERAKGNILERFSAQQFPDLHSELNLSSLELGDSALYFCASSVAQDSYEQYFGPGTRLTVT.

The chain carries TRBV2 and TRBJ2-1; 10 bases are a match to TRBD1. Trimming at V came to 1 base and at J to 12 bases, leaving 3 bases not matched to a gene. The CDR3 extends over 13 amino acids. The germline gives CDR1 SNHLY, CDR2 FYNNEI. CDR3 sequence (DNA): TGTGCCAGCAGTGAAGGGACAGGGGGACGGCAGTTCTTC. Protein: CASSEGTGGRQFF. The whole variable domain, filled in from reference TRBV2 and TRBJ2-1, reads EPEVTQTPSHQVTQMGQEVILRCVPISNHLYFYWYRQILGQKVEFLVSFYNNEISEKSEIFDDQFSVERPDGSNFTLKIRSTKLEDSAMYFCASSEGTGGRQFFGPGTRLTVL.

This chain uses TRBV7-2 with TRBJ1-1; 8 bases agree with TRBD1. With V trimmed by 5 bases and J by 4 bases, 6 bases remained unmatched. The CDR3 sequence is 14 residues long. Germline CDR1 is SGHTA and CDR2 is FQGNSA. CDR3 in amino acids: CASSPGQGSTEAFF. In DNA, the CDR3 is TGTGCCAGCAGCCCCGGACAGGGTAGCACTGAAGCTTTCTTT.

CDR3 bases: TGTGCCTGGGGCTTGACTGATAATTCACCCCTCCACTTT. The encoded protein is CAWGLTDNSPLHF. This chain connects TRBV30 to TRBJ1-6, with unresolved D. Germline V gene sequence: CDR1 GTSNPN, CDR2 SVGIG (reference sequence). The CDR3 consists of 13 residues. Between the trimmed V and J ends, which lost 5 bases and 5 bases, there was a span of 10 bases.

This chain joins TRBV6-1 and TRBJ1-2; 9 positions match TRBD1. This CDR3 region has 13 residues. Germline CDR1 is MNHNS and CDR2 is SASEGT. The junction had 3 bases not matched to a gene; V was cut back by 3 bases and J by 7 bases. The CDR3 here is CASSETGGFGYTF. DNA for the CDR3: TGTGCCAGCAGTGAGACAGGGGGGTTTGGCTACACCTTC.

This clone was seen a handful of times. The chain couples TRBV6-1 to TRBJ2-1, with 14 positions matching TRBD2. CDR3 size: 16 residues. V shed 2 bases, J shed 12 bases, and the junction held 9 bases outside the gene matches. Germline V gene lookup returns CDR1 MNHNS and CDR2 SASEGT. The CDR3 spells CASSERMGLAGVGQFF. The CDR3 nucleotides read TGTGCCAGCAGTGAAAGGATGGGACTAGCGGGAGTTGGGCAGTTCTTC.

The J gene is TRBJ2-1, the V gene TRBV4-1; tentative D call: TRBD1 (7 bases). This CDR3 comprises 14 residues. The germline V gene has CDR1 MGHRA and CDR2 YSYEKL. Trimming took off 3 bases at V and 3 bases at J, with 9 bases between the two ends. In nucleotides, the CDR3 is TGCGCCAGCAGCCAGCGGGACAGCTACAATGAGCAGTTCTTC. Its protein product is CASSQRDSYNEQFF.

The chain recombines TRBV5-5 with TRBJ1-5, with 8 bases identical to TRBD1. V lost 4 bases and J lost 6; bases outside the gene matches: 6. Germline assignment: CDR1 SGHKS and CDR2 YYEKEE (reference sequence). The CDR3 runs to 14 residues. Here the CDR3 DNA reads TGTGCCAGCAGCCCATCAGGGGGCGGTCAGCCCCAGCATTTT. It specifies CASSPSGGGQPQHF.

The CDR3 region is CASSLALAGGQETQYF. CDR3 bases: TGCGCCAGCAGCTTGGCTCTAGCGGGGGGGCAAGAGACCCAGTACTTC. This rearrangement joins TRBV5-1 to TRBJ2-5; 12 bases align to TRBD2. Trimming removed 0 bases from V and 2 bases from J; junction bases left unmatched: 2. Germline values: CDR1 SGHRS, CDR2 YFSETQ. CDR3 length equals 16 residues.

The rearrangement links TRBV18 to TRBJ1-5; 8 bases are shared with TRBD1. V gave up 1 base and J gave up 1 base; unmatched junction bases: 6. Germline V lookup: CDR1 KGHSH, CDR2 LQKENI. This CDR3 spans 17 amino acids. CDR3 in amino acids: CASSPLAGGGSNQPQHF. CDR3 sequence (DNA): TGTGCCAGCTCACCACTTGCAGGGGGCGGAAGCAATCAGCCCCAGCATTTT.

J is TRBJ1-4 and V is TRBV5-1; no reliable D call. The germline gives CDR1 SGHRS, CDR2 YFSETQ. Deletions cut 2 bases from V and 0 bases from J, with 8 bases between. This CDR3 is 15 amino acids long. The CDR3 region has the DNA TGCGCCAGCAGCTTTGGCACAACAACTAATGAAAAACTGTTTTTT. Translated, it gives CASSFGTTTNEKLFF.

The chain combines TRBV28 with TRBJ2-2; 9 bases match TRBD1. There are 14 residues in the CDR3. J gave up 4 bases and V 5 bases, and 2 bases lay outside the gene matches. Germline CDR1 MDHEN, CDR2 SYDVKM. The CDR3 nucleotides read TGTGCCAGCAGTCGGGACAGGGCCACCGGGGAGCTGTTTTTT. It translates to CASSRDRATGELFF.

This clone occurred a few times. The gene calls are TRBV6-5 and TRBJ1-6; TRBD1 might be the D (6 bases). The germline V gene has CDR1 MNHEY and CDR2 SVGAGI. The CDR3 is made up of 15 amino acids. The V gene lost 5 bases and the J gene lost 6 bases, with 14 bases spanning the gap. This CDR3 is CASSQWTALNSPLHF. Here the CDR3 DNA reads TGTGCCAGCAGTCAATGGACAGCCCTTAATTCACCCCTCCACTTT.

The chain carries TRBV19 and TRBJ2-2, with TRBD1 identical over 7 bases. CDR1 is LNHDA, CDR2 SQIVND, per germline (reference sequence). The CDR3 runs 15 residues. Trimming cost V 7 bases and J 0 bases; bases outside gene matches: 5. The CDR3 region is CASTLGTANTGELFF. CDR3 nucleotides: TGTGCCAGTACCCTAGGGACAGCGAACACCGGGGAGCTGTTTTTT.

This sequence joins TRBV6-1 and TRBJ2-5, with TRBD1 as a possible D gene (5 bases). This CDR3 is 15 amino acids long. Germline values: CDR1 MNHNS, CDR2 SASEGT. V lost 4 bases, J lost 3 bases, and 15 bases lay in between. CDR3 bases: TGTGCCAGCAGTGTTATTACAGGAGTGGAAGAGACCCAGTACTTC. As protein: CASSVITGVEETQYF.

V gene TRBV5-1 combines with J gene TRBJ2-2, with 8 positions matching TRBD2. J lost 1 base, V lost 4 bases, and 3 bases had no gene match. Germline V gives CDR1 SGHRS, CDR2 YFSETQ. CDR3 size: 15 residues. The CDR3, as DNA: TGCGCCAGCAGCCCGGGACTAGTGAACACCGGGGAGCTGTTTTTT. Translation gives CASSPGLVNTGELFF.

There are a few counts of this clone. The chain uses TRBV7-9 and TRBJ2-3; TRBD2 matches 10 bases. V was pared by 11 bases and J by 1 base, with 12 bases of the junction left unmatched. From germline, CDR1 is SEHNR and CDR2 FQNEAQ (reference sequence). The CDR3 consists of 16 residues. CDR3 loop: CAVKPLAGEGTDTQYF. CDR3 sequence (DNA): TGTGCCGTAAAGCCCCTAGCGGGAGAGGGCACAGATACGCAGTATTTT.

In its sample, this clone was seen once. The gene calls are TRBV7-6 and TRBJ1-2, with 7 nucleotides matching TRBD1. CDR1 and CDR2 (germline): SGHVS, FNYEAQ. V was clipped by 2 bases and J by 4 bases; unmatched bases: 13. This CDR3 is 17 amino acids long. This CDR3 is CASSLNPPGQIFYGYTF. The DNA for the CDR3 is TGTGCCAGCAGCTTAAACCCTCCGGGACAGATCTTCTATGGCTACACCTTC.